This TCR beta chain came from a study of blood T cell repertoires in COVID-19. Study at large: Some COVID-19 samples were acute and others convalescent; all came from the United States, Italy and Spain. T cells, B-cell-depleted T cells, or PBMCs provided the cDNA or gDNA that served as material.

Clones were sequenced by immunoSEQ multiplex PCR, and TCRdb holds only the in-frame ones, with some missing. The sample lists under 500,000 clones, roughly nine tenths occurring once. This clone was detected only once. All enrollees were about 18 to 95 years old and from roughly 22 US areas. Clinical histories supplied by participants themselves formed the basis of cohort assignment. Germline V gene data show CDR1 as MGHRA and CDR2 as YSYEKL. The CDR3 has 16 amino acids. V was trimmed by 0 bases and J by 1 base, leaving 12 bases between them. This TCR was sampled from a woman under 30 with acute COVID-19. The sequencing input was PBMCs or T cells enriched from blood (not recorded which). The rearrangement links TRBV4-1 to TRBJ1-1, with D possibly matching TRBD1 (5 bases). CDR3 sequence: CASSQDVGLKNTEAFF. The CDR3 coding sequence is TGCGCCAGCAGCCAAGATGTGGGACTTAAGAACACTGAAGCTTTCTTT.